There are a few counts of the clone carrying this T cell receptor beta chain. Its antigen remains unknown. Trimming removed 6 bases at V and 5 bases at J, with 8 bases between. The germline V gene has CDR1 DFQATT and CDR2 SNEGSKA (reference sequence). CDR3 size: 11 residues. The method was immunoSEQ multiplex PCR; TCRdb's version includes in-frame clones alone and lacks a portion of them. Of about 76,000 clones listed, about 80% are singletons. These data belong to a study of T cell responses to AZD1222 COVID-19 vaccine. Overall study findings and caveats: No day 14 peak samples; only post-peak repertoires were characterized. Per reports, nearly half of all spike-specific TCRs target regions that are unmutated in variants. Spike as a whole was targeted by vaccine-associated CD4 TCRs, dominant at 160-218 and 743-854.

The chain carries TRBV20-1 and TRBJ2-1; tentatively, D is TRBD1 (5 bases). The TCR comes from an adult who received the MenACWY meningococcal vaccine as a control. The sequenced sample was peripheral blood, obtained 28 days after the second dose of the MenACWY control vaccine. This CDR3 reads CSAQGHNEQFF. CDR3 nucleotides: TGCAGTGCCCAGGGTCACAATGAGCAGTTCTTC.